The clone carrying this T cell receptor beta chain was seen a handful of times. Its target is unknown. TCRdb reanalysed the reads using MiXCR and keeps one entry per CDR3 protein. The table records around 430,000 distinct CDR3 sequences, more than 40% of them present only once. The CDR3 has 15 amino acids. Per germline, CDR1 LGHNT and CDR2 FRNRAP. V lost 0 bases to trimming and J lost 3 bases, with 12 bases between them. This record comes from a study of T cell repertoires in cytomegalovirus infection. In the study overall: Indications came from public TCR beta signatures; they pointed to CMV infection and to a matching HLA type.

Whole-study findings and limits: Cumulated frequencies of public TCR beta families served to identify carriers of CMV plus the relevant HLA.

The chain recombines TRBV12-5 with TRBJ2-7, with a possible D match to TRBD1 (6 bases). This TCR came from a human donor in good health (CMV status not recorded). Some clones in this sample may be carry-over from other donors' samples. The sample in question was cultured PBMCs, obtained from culture after CMV antigen stimulation. CDR3 nucleotides: TGTGCTAGTGGTTTGGTCCTAACAGGGTTCTACGAGCAGTACTTC. Protein product: CASGLVLTGFYEQYF.